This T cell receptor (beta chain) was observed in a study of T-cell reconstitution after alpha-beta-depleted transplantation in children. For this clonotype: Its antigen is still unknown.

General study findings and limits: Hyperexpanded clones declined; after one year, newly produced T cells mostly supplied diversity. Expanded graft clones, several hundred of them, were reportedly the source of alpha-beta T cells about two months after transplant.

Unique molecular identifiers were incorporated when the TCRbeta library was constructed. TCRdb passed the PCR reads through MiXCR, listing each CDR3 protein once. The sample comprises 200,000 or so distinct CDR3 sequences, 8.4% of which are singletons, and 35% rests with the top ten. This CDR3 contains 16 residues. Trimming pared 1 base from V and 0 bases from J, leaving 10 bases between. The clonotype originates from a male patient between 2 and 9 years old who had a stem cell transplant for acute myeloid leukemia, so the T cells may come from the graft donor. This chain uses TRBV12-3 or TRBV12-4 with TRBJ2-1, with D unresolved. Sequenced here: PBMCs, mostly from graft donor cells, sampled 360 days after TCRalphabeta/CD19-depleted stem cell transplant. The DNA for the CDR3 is TGTGCCAGCAGTTTAGGCGATGAGGCCTCCTACAATGAGCAGTTCTTC. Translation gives CASSLGDEASYNEQFF.